Only a few counts were recorded for the clone carrying this T cell receptor beta chain. The germline CDR1 and CDR2 sequences are SNHLY and FYNNEI. The CDR3 consists of 17 residues. V lost 8 bases and J lost 0, with 17 bases in between. This sample was taken from a study of T cells in Graves' hyperthyroidism and ophthalmopathy. Amplification yielded TCR beta CDR3 regions, with RNA transcripts as the source. Initially, a first-round RT-PCR of the TCR CDR3 employed the HTBI primer set. A single record per CDR3 protein comes from TCRdb applying MiXCR to the multiplex PCR reads. The data contain approximately 560,000 distinct CDR3 sequences, about 15% of them singletons.

The receptor's source is a woman aged 25 to 39 with Graves' hyperthyroidism. The material sequenced was blood. V and J are TRBV2 and TRBJ1-6; D ambiguous. The CDR3 loop reads CASSTTTVSSYNSPLHF. CDR3 sequence (DNA): TGTGCCAGCTCCACGACGACGGTTAGCTCCTATAATTCACCCCTCCACTTT.